This passage covers 2 T cell receptor beta chains from one sample sequenced in a study of blood T cell repertoires in COVID-19. The method was immunoSEQ multiplex PCR; TCRdb's version includes in-frame clones alone and lacks a portion of them. The sample contains fewer than 150,000 clones, 88% of which appear only once. The sequenced material came from peripheral blood. The receptors stem from a man aged 50 or older with active or convalescent COVID-19.

This clone was seen just once. The chain uses TRBV24-1 and TRBJ1-5; D possibly corresponds to TRBD1 (5 bases). Germline V gives CDR1 KGHDR, CDR2 SFDVKD. CDR3 length: 13 amino acids. V was shortened by 7 bases and J by 7 bases, with 13 bases between the two germline ends. The CDR3 bases are TGTGCCACCAGCGTGGGGGGGAAACAGCCCCAGCATTTT. Its protein product is CATSVGGKQPQHF.

Only a few counts were recorded for this clone. The chain is built from TRBV28 and TRBJ2-3; possible D gene TRBD1, 5 bases. The CDR3 spans 17 residues. CDR1 MDHEN and CDR2 SYDVKM come from the germline V gene. V lost 2 bases and J lost 6, with 21 bases in between. The CDR3 nucleotides read TGTGCCAGCAGTTTAGGGATCCTAGTGGGGCCCGAGGATACGCAGTATTTT. Encoded protein: CASSLGILVGPEDTQYF.